The clone carrying this T cell receptor beta chain showed up just once. The germline V gene encodes CDR1 LNHDA and CDR2 SQIVND (reference sequence). V was trimmed by 6 bases and J by 0 bases, leaving 19 bases between them. The CDR3 length is 17 residues. Treatment described: about 20 received Ad26.COV2.S at low or high dose, single or two shots; 5 received placebo; per-sample allocation not given. Collection of the samples took place on day 63 after the first injection of vaccine or placebo. An adult aged 18-55 years in Boston served as the donor. The assay was immunoSEQ multiplex PCR, and TCRdb's table has in-frame clones only and misses some. The table records 350,000 to 450,000 clones, 83% of them present only once. This sample stems from a study of Ad26.COV2.S vaccination and SARS-CoV-2 variants. Study at large: Recipients of Ad26.COV2.S got it intramuscularly, once or twice 56 days apart.

V and J are TRBV19 and TRBJ2-3, with D possibly called TRBD1 or TRBD2 (5 bases each). The starting material was peripheral blood, obtained in a trial of Ad26.COV2.S vaccine versus placebo. This sequence originates from a person aged 18 to 59 who received the Ad26.COV2.S COVID-19 vaccine or a placebo. The CDR3 DNA follows: TGTGCCAGTAGCCCATCGGGGCCCGGACATAGCACAGATACGCAGTATTTT. Its protein product is CASSPSGPGHSTDTQYF.